Given below is one T cell receptor beta chain in context. Trimming removed 2 bases at V and 2 bases at J, with 8 bases between. Germline V lookup: CDR1 SGHDT, CDR2 YYEEEE. This CDR3 spans 13 amino acids. This record comes from a study of shared T cell receptors in the human thymus. Clones were sequenced by immunoSEQ multiplex PCR, and TCRdb holds only the in-frame ones, with some missing. The sample lists 63,000 or so clones, roughly 96% occurring once. The chain employs TRBV5-6 and TRBJ2-7; D not certain. The receptor was derived from a human donor. Sequencing was done on a sample of thymocytes. The CDR3 protein is CASSFGPTYEQYF. CDR3 in DNA: TGTGCCAGCAGCTTCGGGCCTACCTACGAGCAGTACTTC. Based on the CDR3 plus reference TRBV5-6 and TRBJ2-7, the full variable domain is DAGVTQSPTHLIKTRGQQVTLRCSPKSGHDTVSWYQQALGQGPQFIFQYYEEEERQRGNFPDRFSGHQFPNYSSELNVNALLLGDSALYLCASSFGPTYEQYFGPGTRLTVT.